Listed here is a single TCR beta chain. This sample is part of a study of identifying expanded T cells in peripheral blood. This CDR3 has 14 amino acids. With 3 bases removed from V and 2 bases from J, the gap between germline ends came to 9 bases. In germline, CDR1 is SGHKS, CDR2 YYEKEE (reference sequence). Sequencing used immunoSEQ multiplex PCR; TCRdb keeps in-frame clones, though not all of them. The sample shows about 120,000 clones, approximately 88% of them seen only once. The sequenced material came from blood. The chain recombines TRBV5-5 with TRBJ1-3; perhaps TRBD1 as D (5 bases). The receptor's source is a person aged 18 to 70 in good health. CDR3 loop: CASSSQGPGNTIYF. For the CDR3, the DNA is TGTGCCAGCAGCTCCCAGGGACCTGGAAACACCATATATTTT.